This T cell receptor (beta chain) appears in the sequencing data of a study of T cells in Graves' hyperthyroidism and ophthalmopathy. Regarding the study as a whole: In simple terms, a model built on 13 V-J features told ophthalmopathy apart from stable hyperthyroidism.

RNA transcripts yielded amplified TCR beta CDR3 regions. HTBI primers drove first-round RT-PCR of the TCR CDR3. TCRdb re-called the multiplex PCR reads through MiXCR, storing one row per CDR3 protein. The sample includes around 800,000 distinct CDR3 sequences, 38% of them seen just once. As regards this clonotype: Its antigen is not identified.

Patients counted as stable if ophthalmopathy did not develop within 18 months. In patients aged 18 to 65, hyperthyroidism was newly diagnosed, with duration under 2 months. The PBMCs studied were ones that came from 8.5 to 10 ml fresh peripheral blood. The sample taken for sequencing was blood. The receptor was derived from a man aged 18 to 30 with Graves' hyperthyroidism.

DNA of the CDR3: TGTGCCACCAGTGATAGGGACAGGAGGTGGGACGAGCTGTTTTTT. Protein sequence: CATSDRDRRWDELFF. The chain recombines TRBV24-1 with TRBJ2-2, with 8 bases identical to TRBD1. V was pared by 3 bases and J by 11 bases, with 10 bases of the junction left unmatched. Germline values: CDR1 KGHDR, CDR2 SFDVKD. The CDR3 loop spans 15 amino acids.